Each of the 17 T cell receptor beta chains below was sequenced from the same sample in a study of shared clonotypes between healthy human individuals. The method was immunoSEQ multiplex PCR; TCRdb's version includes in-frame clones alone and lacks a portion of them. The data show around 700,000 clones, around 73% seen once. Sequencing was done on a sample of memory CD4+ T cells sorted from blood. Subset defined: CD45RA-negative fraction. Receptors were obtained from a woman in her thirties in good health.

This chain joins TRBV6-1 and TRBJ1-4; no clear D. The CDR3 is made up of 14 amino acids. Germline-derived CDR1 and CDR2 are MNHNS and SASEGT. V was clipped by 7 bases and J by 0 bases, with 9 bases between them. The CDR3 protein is CASIPETTNEKLFF. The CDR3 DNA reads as TGTGCCAGCATCCCAGAGACAACTAATGAAAAACTGTTTTTT.

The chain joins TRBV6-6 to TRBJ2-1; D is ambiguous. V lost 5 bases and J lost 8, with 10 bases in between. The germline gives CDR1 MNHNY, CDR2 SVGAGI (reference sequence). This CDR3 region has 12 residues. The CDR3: CASSPLGDEQFF. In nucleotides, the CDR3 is TGTGCCAGCAGTCCGCTAGGTGATGAGCAGTTCTTC.

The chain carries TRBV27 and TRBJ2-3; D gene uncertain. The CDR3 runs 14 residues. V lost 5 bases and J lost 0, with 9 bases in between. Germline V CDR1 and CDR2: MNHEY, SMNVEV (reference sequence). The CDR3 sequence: CASSEEVSTDTQYF. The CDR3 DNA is TGTGCCAGCAGTGAAGAAGTTAGCACAGATACGCAGTATTTT.

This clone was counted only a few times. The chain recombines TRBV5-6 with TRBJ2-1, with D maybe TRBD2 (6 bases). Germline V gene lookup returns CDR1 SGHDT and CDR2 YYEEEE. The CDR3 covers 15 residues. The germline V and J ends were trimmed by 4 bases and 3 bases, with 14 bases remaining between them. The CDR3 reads CASSPKAGLYNEQFF. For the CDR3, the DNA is TGTGCCAGCAGCCCAAAAGCGGGCCTCTACAATGAGCAGTTCTTC.

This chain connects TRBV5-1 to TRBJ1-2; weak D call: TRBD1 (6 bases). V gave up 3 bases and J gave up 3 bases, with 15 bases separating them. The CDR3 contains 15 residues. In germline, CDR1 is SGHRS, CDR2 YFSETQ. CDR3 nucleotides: TGCGCCAGCAGCTCGCAGACGGGACAACACTATGGCTACACCTTC. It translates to CASSSQTGQHYGYTF.

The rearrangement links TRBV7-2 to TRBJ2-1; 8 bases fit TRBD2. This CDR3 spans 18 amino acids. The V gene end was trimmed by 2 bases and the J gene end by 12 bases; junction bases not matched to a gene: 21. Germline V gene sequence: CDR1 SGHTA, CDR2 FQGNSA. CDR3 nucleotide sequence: TGTGCCAGCAGCTTATCCCGGGACGAAACCGATAGCGGGACAACGCAGTTCTTC. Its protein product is CASSLSRDETDSGTTQFF.

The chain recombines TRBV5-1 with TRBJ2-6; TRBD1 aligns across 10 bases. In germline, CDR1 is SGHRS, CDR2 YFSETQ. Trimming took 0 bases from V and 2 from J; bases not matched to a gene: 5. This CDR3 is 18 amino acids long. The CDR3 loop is CASSLAPGTGAGANVLTF. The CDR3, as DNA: TGCGCCAGCAGCTTGGCCCCCGGGACAGGGGCTGGGGCCAACGTCCTGACTTTC.

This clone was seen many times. The CDR3 loop is CASSPHRDRVDGYTF. The CDR3 nucleotides read TGTGCCAGCAGTCCTCATCGGGACAGGGTTGATGGCTACACCTTC. The V call is TRBV6-6, the J call TRBJ1-2; the match to TRBD1 covers 9 bases. Trimming at V came to 5 bases and at J to 6 bases, leaving 10 bases not matched to a gene. This CDR3 is built from 15 residues. Per the germline V gene, CDR1 is MNHNY and CDR2 is SVGAGI (reference sequence).

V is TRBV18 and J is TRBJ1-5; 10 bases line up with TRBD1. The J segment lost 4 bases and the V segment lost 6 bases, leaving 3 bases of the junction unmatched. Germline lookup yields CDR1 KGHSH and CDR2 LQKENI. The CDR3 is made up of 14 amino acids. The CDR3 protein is CASSRTGGNQPQHF. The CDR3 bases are TGTGCCAGCTCCCGGACAGGGGGAAATCAGCCCCAGCATTTT.

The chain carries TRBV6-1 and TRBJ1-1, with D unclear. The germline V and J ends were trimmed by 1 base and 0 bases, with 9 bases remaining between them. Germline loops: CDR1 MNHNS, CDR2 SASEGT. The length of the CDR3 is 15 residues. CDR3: CASSEVSRMNTEAFF. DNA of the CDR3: TGTGCCAGCAGTGAAGTGTCACGGATGAACACTGAAGCTTTCTTT.

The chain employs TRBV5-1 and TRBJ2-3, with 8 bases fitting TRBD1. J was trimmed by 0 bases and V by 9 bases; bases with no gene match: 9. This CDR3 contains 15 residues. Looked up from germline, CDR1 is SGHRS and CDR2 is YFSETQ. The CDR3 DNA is TGCGCCACCCGAACAGGGGGACTTAGCACAGATACGCAGTATTTT. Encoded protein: CATRTGGLSTDTQYF. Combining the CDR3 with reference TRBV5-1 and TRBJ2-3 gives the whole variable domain KAGVTQTPRYLIKTRGQQVTLSCSPISGHRSVSWYQQTPGQGLQFLFEYFSETQRNKGNFPGRFSGRQFSNSRSEMNVSTLELGDSALYLCATRTGGLSTDTQYFGPGTRLTVL.

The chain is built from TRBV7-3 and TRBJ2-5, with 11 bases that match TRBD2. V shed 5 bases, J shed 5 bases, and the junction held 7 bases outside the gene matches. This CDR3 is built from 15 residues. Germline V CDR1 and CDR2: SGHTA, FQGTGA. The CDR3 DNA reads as TGTGCCAGCAGCACTTTAGCGGGAGGGGGTGAGACCCAGTACTTC. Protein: CASSTLAGGGETQYF.

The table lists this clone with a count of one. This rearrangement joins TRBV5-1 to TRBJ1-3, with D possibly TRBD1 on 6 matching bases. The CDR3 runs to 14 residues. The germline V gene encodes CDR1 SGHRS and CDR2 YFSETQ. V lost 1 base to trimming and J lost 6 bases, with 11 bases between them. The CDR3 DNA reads TGCGCCAGCAGCTTGCAGGGGATGACAAACACCATATATTTT. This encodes CASSLQGMTNTIYF. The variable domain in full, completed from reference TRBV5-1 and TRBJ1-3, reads KAGVTQTPRYLIKTRGQQVTLSCSPISGHRSVSWYQQTPGQGLQFLFEYFSETQRNKGNFPGRFSGRQFSNSRSEMNVSTLELGDSALYLCASSLQGMTNTIYFGEGSWLTVV.

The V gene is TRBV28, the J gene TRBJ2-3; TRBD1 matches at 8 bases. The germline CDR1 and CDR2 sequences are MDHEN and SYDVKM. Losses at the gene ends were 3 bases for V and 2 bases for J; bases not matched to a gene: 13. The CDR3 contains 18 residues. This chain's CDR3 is CASSFLDLTGVHTDTQYF. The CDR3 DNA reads TGTGCCAGCAGTTTCCTCGACTTGACAGGGGTCCACACAGATACGCAGTATTTT.

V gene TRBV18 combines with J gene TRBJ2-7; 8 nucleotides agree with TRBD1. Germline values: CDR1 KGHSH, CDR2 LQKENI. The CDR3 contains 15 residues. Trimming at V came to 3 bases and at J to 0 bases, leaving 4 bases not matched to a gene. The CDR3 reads CASSPGQGSSYEQYF. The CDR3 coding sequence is TGTGCCAGCTCACCTGGACAGGGATCCTCCTACGAGCAGTACTTC.

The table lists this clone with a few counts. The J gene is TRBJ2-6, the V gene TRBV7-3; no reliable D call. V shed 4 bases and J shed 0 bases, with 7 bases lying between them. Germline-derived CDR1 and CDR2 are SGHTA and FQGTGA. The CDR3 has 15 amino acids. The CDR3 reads CASSSQTSGANVLTF. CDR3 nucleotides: TGTGCCAGCAGCTCTCAGACCTCTGGGGCCAACGTCCTGACTTTC.

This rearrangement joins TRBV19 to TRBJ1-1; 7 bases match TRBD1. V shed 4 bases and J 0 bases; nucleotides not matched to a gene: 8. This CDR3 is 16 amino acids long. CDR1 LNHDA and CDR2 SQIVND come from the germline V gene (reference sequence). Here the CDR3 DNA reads TGTGCCAGTAGTACACTACAGGGGCTGTTGAACACTGAAGCTTTCTTT. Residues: CASSTLQGLLNTEAFF.